This TCR beta chain comes out of a study of T cell repertoires in cytomegalovirus infection. Study-wide context: Peptides in the study included HLA-C-restricted and HLA-B-restricted CMV epitopes. Shared public TCR beta signatures pointed to both CMV infection and a matching HLA type.

TCRdb processed the reads anew with MiXCR; each CDR3 protein has one entry. The data hold about 830,000 distinct CDR3 sequences, with roughly 33% observed a single time. V lost 6 bases and J lost 0; bases outside the gene matches: 7. CDR3 length: 16 residues. As for this clonotype: Its antigen is not known.

Specimen: cultured CD8+ T cells from PBMCs, collected from culture after CMV antigen stimulation. The TCR comes from a human donor in good health (CMV status not recorded). Some clones in this sample may be carry-over from other donors' samples. This chain joins TRBV12-3 or TRBV12-4 and TRBJ2-5; TRBD2 matches 10 bases. In DNA form, the CDR3 reads TGTGCCAGCAGCTTCGTAGCGGGGGGAAACCAAGAGACCCAGTACTTC. It specifies CASSFVAGGNQETQYF.